These 26 T cell receptor beta chains originate from one sample sequenced in a study of post-analysis software for immune sequencing data. No cognate antigen is known for these TCRs. Study outcomes and limitations: Compared with controls, patients had more of five TRBV segments, including TRBV5-6, TRBV5-1 and TRBV20-1.

Unique-molecular-identifier-tagged TCR beta cDNA libraries were used. TCRdb re-analysed the PCR reads in MiXCR, keeping a single row per CDR3 protein. The sample yields 500,000 to 600,000 distinct CDR3 sequences, about 40% seen once. Sequenced material: blood. The receptors here all came from a girl aged 5 to 17 with multiple sclerosis.

This clonotype has just a few counts. The chain recombines TRBV4-2 with TRBJ2-7, with a weak D call TRBD2 (6 bases). The J call may be incorrect, as the DNA end agrees better with TRBJ2-5. Germline CDR1 and CDR2: LGHNA and YNFKEQ. The CDR3 spans 13 residues. The CDR3 nucleotides are TGTGCCAGCAGCCAAGCGGGGGTCGAGACCCAGTACTTC. Translating gives CASSQAGVETQYF.

The rearrangement links TRBV6-5 to TRBJ2-5; D remains unclear. Trimming removed 7 bases from V and 3 bases from J, with 9 bases in between. Germline assignment: CDR1 MNHEY and CDR2 SVGAGI. This CDR3 contains 12 residues. CDR3 loop: CASTREEETQYF. DNA for the CDR3: TGTGCCAGCACTAGGGAAGAAGAGACCCAGTACTTC.

This clonotype was found a few times. This chain uses TRBV20-1 with TRBJ2-1; 7 bases align to TRBD2. CDR3 length: 13 amino acids. Trimming removed 3 bases from V and 3 bases from J; junction bases left unmatched: 2. Germline lookup yields CDR1 DFQATT and CDR2 SNEGSKA (reference sequence). The CDR3 nucleotides are TGCAGTGCTAGCCTAGCGGACTACAATGAGCAGTTCTTC. Translation gives CSASLADYNEQFF.

This clonotype has only a few counts. The chain uses TRBV6-5 and TRBJ2-2; either TRBD1 or TRBD2 may supply D (5 bases each). CDR1 and CDR2 (germline): MNHEY, SVGAGI. Trimming shortened V by 10 bases and J by 6 bases, and 9 bases separated the two germline ends. The length of the CDR3 is 11 residues. The chain's CDR3 is CAIMGAGELFF. CDR3 in DNA: TGTGCCATCATGGGGGCCGGGGAGCTGTTTTTT.

The V call is TRBV29-1, the J call TRBJ2-7, with 9 positions matching TRBD2. Looked up from germline, CDR1 is SQVTM and CDR2 is ANQGSEA. The CDR3 consists of 11 residues. Unmatched junction bases numbered 5, after V lost 6 bases and J lost 8 bases. The CDR3 coding sequence is TGCAGCGTCCCGACTAGCGGAAAGCAGTACTTC. It encodes CSVPTSGKQYF.

The genes are TRBV13 and TRBJ2-3; TRBD2 might be the D (5 bases). The V and J ends lost 7 bases and 0 bases respectively, with 17 bases between them. Germline V gene sequence: CDR1 PRHDT, CDR2 FYEKMQ (reference sequence). This CDR3 contains 16 residues. The CDR3 DNA reads TGTGCCAGCAACCTAAGGCGGAGAGGGAGCACAGATACGCAGTATTTT. It translates to CASNLRRRGSTDTQYF. The variable domain in full, with the rest retrieved from reference TRBV13 and TRBJ2-3, is AAGVIQSPRHLIKEKRETATLKCYPIPRHDTVYWYQQGPGQDPQFLISFYEKMQSDKGSIPDRFSAQQFSDYHSELNMSSLELGDSALYFCASNLRRRGSTDTQYFGPGTRLTVL.

This clonotype was observed a single time. The rearrangement links TRBV12-3 or TRBV12-4 to TRBJ2-7; 7 nucleotides align to TRBD2. After removal of 4 bases from V and 2 bases from J, the junction contained 5 bases not matched to a gene. This CDR3 has 14 residues. The CDR3 region has the DNA TGTGCCAGCAGTTCGGGGGAGGGAGCCTACGAGCAGTACTTC. This codes for CASSSGEGAYEQYF.

The V and J genes are TRBV5-1 and TRBJ2-7, with no clear D. V lost 4 bases to trimming and J lost 5 bases, with 10 bases between them. Germline CDR1 reads SGHRS; CDR2 reads YFSETQ. The CDR3 loop spans 12 amino acids. CDR3 in DNA: TGCGCCAGCAGCCCCGACCCAAACGAGCAGTACTTC. This codes for CASSPDPNEQYF.

A single count supports this clonotype. The chain has TRBV6-1 and TRBJ2-1; D not certain. Germline assignment: CDR1 MNHNS and CDR2 SASEGT. This CDR3 is built from 12 residues. V was trimmed by 0 bases and J by 15 bases, leaving 12 bases between them. The CDR3 here is CASSEAHATSFF. CDR3 nucleotide sequence: TGTGCCAGCAGTGAAGCACACGCGACCTCGTTCTTC.

Notes on this clonotype: Its ends do not fully match the called genes, so a read error is possible. V usage is TRBV10-3 and J usage is TRBJ2-1; TRBD1 agrees at 9 bases. This CDR3 spans 15 amino acids. From germline, CDR1 is ENHRY and CDR2 SYGVKD. CDR3 coding DNA: TGTGCCATCAGTGCGGACAGGGGCTCCTACAATGGGCAGTTCTTC. As protein: CAISADRGSYNGQFF.

The V and J genes are TRBV5-1 and TRBJ2-7; the D gene is possibly TRBD1 (6 bases). The length of the CDR3 is 14 residues. V was shortened by 4 bases and J by 6 bases, with 17 bases between the two germline ends. Germline V gene lookup returns CDR1 SGHRS and CDR2 YFSETQ. As DNA, the CDR3 is TGCGCCAGCAGCCCCACGTATCTACAGGGCGAGCAGTACTTC. As protein: CASSPTYLQGEQYF.

The rearrangement uses TRBV5-1 and TRBJ2-1; a weak D match, TRBD2 (5 bases). CDR1 is SGHRS, CDR2 YFSETQ, per germline. CDR3 length: 15 amino acids. V was cut by 2 bases and J by 9 bases, with 18 bases left in between. CDR3 nucleotide sequence: TGCGCCAGCAGCTTTCTCGCGGAACTAAGCGGTGAGCAGTTCTTC. The encoded protein is CASSFLAELSGEQFF.

This clonotype was detected a few times. The chain employs TRBV5-1 and TRBJ2-1; tentatively, D is TRBD2 (6 bases). The V gene's germline CDR1 is SGHRS and CDR2 YFSETQ. There are 17 residues in the CDR3. V lost 4 bases, J lost 0 bases, and 17 bases lay in between. CDR3 sequence (DNA): TGCGCCAGCAGCGGGGCGGTGGAGCGGGTCTCCTACAATGAGCAGTTCTTC. Amino acid sequence: CASSGAVERVSYNEQFF.

Ten or more counts support this clonotype. The V call is TRBV7-9, the J call TRBJ2-5; no definite D call. This CDR3 is built from 12 residues. Germline V CDR1 and CDR2: SEHNR, FQNEAQ (reference sequence). V was pared by 5 bases and J by 1 base, with 5 bases between. Written as DNA, the CDR3 is TGTGCCAGCAGCCGAACCCAAGAGACCCAGTACTTC. This codes for CASSRTQETQYF.

The chain is built from TRBV10-1 and TRBJ2-1; 7 bases align to TRBD2. Trimming took 4 bases from V and 4 from J; bases not matched to a gene: 4. CDR1 and CDR2 from the germline V gene are WNHNN and SYGVQD (reference sequence). CDR3 size: 14 residues. CDR3 residues: CASSGSGMYNEQFF. CDR3 nucleotides: TGCGCCAGCAGTGGGAGCGGGATGTACAATGAGCAGTTCTTC.

This clonotype was detected only a few times. In nucleotides, the CDR3 is TGCAGCGTTGCGGAAGAAAAACTGTTTTTT. Its translation: CSVAEEKLFF. The chain combines TRBV29-1 with TRBJ1-4, with no clear D. The V gene's germline CDR1 is SQVTM and CDR2 ANQGSEA. The CDR3 length is 10 residues. Trimming removed 4 bases from V and 8 bases from J, with 5 bases in between.

There are a few counts of this clonotype. The chain uses TRBV20-1 and TRBJ2-3; 7 bases fit TRBD2. The ends lost 1 base at V and 3 bases at J; junction bases unmatched: 7. This CDR3 has 15 amino acids. The germline CDR1 and CDR2 sequences are DFQATT and SNEGSKA (reference sequence). CDR3: CSARVGGSGTDTQYF. Here the CDR3 DNA reads TGCAGTGCTAGAGTGGGCGGGAGCGGAACAGATACGCAGTATTTT.

This clonotype has ten or more counts. V usage is TRBV6-5 and J usage is TRBJ2-7, with 10 nucleotides matching TRBD1. The CDR3 contains 15 residues. Germline V gives CDR1 MNHEY, CDR2 SVGAGI. Trimming removed 0 bases from V and 3 bases from J; junction bases left unmatched: 2. DNA of the CDR3: TGTGCCAGCAGTTACTCGACAGGGGGCTTCTACGAGCAGTACTTC. It specifies CASSYSTGGFYEQYF.

V gene TRBV9 combines with J gene TRBJ1-2; unclear D gene. CDR1 is SGDLS, CDR2 YYNGEE, per germline. This CDR3 has 13 residues. Deletions cut 2 bases from V and 4 bases from J, with 9 bases between. The CDR3 DNA reads as TGTGCCAGCAGCGTTAACTGGGCCTATGGCTACACCTTC. Its protein is CASSVNWAYGYTF.

The CDR3 loop reads CASSLRGRRWNEQFF. The CDR3 coding sequence is TGTGCCAGCAGTCTCCGGGGGCGGAGGTGGAATGAGCAGTTCTTC. This chain links TRBV12-3 or TRBV12-4 with TRBJ2-1; perhaps D is TRBD1 or TRBD2 (6 bases each). The V gene lost 5 bases and the J gene lost 7 bases, with 18 bases spanning the gap. The CDR3 is made up of 15 amino acids.

Only a few counts were recorded for this clonotype. This chain connects TRBV29-1 to TRBJ2-1, with D possibly matching TRBD1 (5 bases). The CDR3 spans 13 residues. Deletions cut 4 bases from V and 6 bases from J, with 13 bases between. Germline loops: CDR1 SQVTM, CDR2 ANQGSEA. CDR3 region: CSVVRGVGNEQFF. The CDR3 bases are TGCAGCGTTGTTAGGGGCGTGGGCAATGAGCAGTTCTTC.

V usage is TRBV12-3 or TRBV12-4 and J usage is TRBJ1-6; no clear D. Trimming shortened V by 5 bases and J by 8 bases, and 10 bases separated the two germline ends. The CDR3 totals 13 residues. The CDR3 nucleotides are TGTGCCAGCAGTACACCGACGGATTCACCCCTCCACTTT. Amino acid sequence: CASSTPTDSPLHF.

Only a few counts were recorded for this clonotype. V usage is TRBV5-6 and J usage is TRBJ1-2; 10 bases are shared with TRBD1. Germline values: CDR1 SGHDT, CDR2 YYEEEE. With V trimmed by 1 base and J by 8 bases, 8 bases remained unmatched. The length of the CDR3 is 15 residues. CDR3: CASSLRGQGKTGYTF. CDR3 nucleotides: TGTGCCAGCAGCTTGCGGGGACAGGGGAAAACGGGCTACACCTTC.

The DNA of the CDR3 is TGTGCCAGCAGCAAACTAGCGGGAAACGACGAGCAGTACTTC. It codes for CASSKLAGNDEQYF. The chain employs TRBV6-6 and TRBJ2-5; 10 bases align to TRBD2. The assigned J gene may be wrong: the sequence end matches TRBJ2-7 better. Germline V gene data show CDR1 as MNHNY and CDR2 as SVGAGI (reference sequence). The CDR3 runs to 14 residues.

The genes are TRBV20-1 and TRBJ2-5; D not resolved. V was cut by 0 bases and J by 4 bases, with 12 bases left in between. In germline, CDR1 is DFQATT, CDR2 SNEGSKA (reference sequence). The CDR3 spans 14 residues. DNA of the CDR3: TGCAGTGCTAGAGATCGGGCCCTAGGAGAGACCCAGTACTTC. Translated: CSARDRALGETQYF.

The chain links TRBV20-1 to TRBJ2-1; 8 nucleotides line up with TRBD2. Germline V gives CDR1 DFQATT, CDR2 SNEGSKA (reference sequence). The trim removed 0 bases at V and 10 bases at J, leaving 11 bases unmatched. This CDR3 has 15 residues. The CDR3 region has the DNA TGCAGTGCTAGAGATCCGACTAGCGAAATTGAGGAGCAGTTCTTC. This sequence encodes CSARDPTSEIEEQFF.